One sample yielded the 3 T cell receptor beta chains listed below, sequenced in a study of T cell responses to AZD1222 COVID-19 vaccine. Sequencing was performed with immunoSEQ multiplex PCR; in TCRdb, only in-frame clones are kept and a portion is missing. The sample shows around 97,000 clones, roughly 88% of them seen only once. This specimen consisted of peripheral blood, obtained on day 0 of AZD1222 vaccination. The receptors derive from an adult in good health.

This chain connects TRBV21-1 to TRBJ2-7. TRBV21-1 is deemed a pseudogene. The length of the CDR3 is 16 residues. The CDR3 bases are TGTGCCAGCAGCAAAGTGGGGGTGGCAGCCTCCTACGAGCAGTACTTC. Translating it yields CASSKVGVAASYEQYF.

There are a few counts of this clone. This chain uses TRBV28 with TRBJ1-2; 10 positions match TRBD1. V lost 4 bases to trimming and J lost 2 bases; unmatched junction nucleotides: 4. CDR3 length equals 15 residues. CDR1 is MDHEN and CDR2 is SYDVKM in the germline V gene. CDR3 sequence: CASSSGTGDNYGYTF. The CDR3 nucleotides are TGTGCCAGCAGTTCTGGGACAGGGGACAACTATGGCTACACCTTC.

The CDR3 here is CASSQDRGAPYNEQFF. In DNA form, the CDR3 reads TGCGCCAGCAGCCAAGACCGGGGGGCCCCCTACAATGAGCAGTTCTTC. The chain couples TRBV4-1 to TRBJ2-1, with D possibly matching TRBD2 (7 bases). Germline-derived CDR1 and CDR2 are MGHRA and YSYEKL. V lost 0 bases, J lost 2 bases, and 11 bases lay in between. This CDR3 contains 16 residues.